The 23 T cell receptor beta chains reported below all come from one sample, sequenced in a study of OX40 agonist ivuxolimab in advanced cancers. The library came from the immunoSEQ multiplex PCR assay. In its TCRdb copy, this immuneACCESS table keeps in-frame sequences only and misses some clones. Where compared with another copy, unresolved V genes explain less than half of these, and the others have no known cause. For this sample the table gives about 60,000 clones, of which about four fifths were detected only once. Jointly, the top ten make up 0.95% to 1.1% of the sample. The material sequenced was CD4+ or CD8+ T cells sorted from blood, taken in a trial of the OX40 agonist ivuxolimab. The receptors originated from an adult with an advanced solid tumor such as melanoma, head and neck, liver or kidney cancer.

The chain recombines TRBV15 with TRBJ2-1; D unclear. The V end lost 1 base, the J end lost 8 bases, and 12 bases lay between the germline ends. This CDR3 is 14 amino acids long. The germline gives CDR1 LNHNV, CDR2 YYDKDF (reference sequence). The CDR3 DNA sequence: TGTGCCACCAGCAGAGTTGGCCAGGAAGATGAGCAGTTCTTC. Encoded protein: CATSRVGQEDEQFF.

The chain employs TRBV6-5 and TRBJ2-3; weak D call: TRBD2 (6 bases). This CDR3 contains 12 residues. With 6 bases removed from V and 8 bases from J, the gap between germline ends came to 12 bases. Germline loops: CDR1 MNHEY, CDR2 SVGAGI. CDR3 coding DNA: TGTGCCAGCAGCGGGGGAAGAGGTACGCAGTATTTT. Residues: CASSGGRGTQYF.

The chain employs TRBV4-1 and TRBJ2-5, with 7 nucleotides matching TRBD2. CDR3 length: 15 residues. J was trimmed by 1 base and V by 4 bases; bases with no gene match: 6. CDR1 is MGHRA, CDR2 YSYEKL, per germline. The CDR3 bases are TGCGCCAGCAGCCGCATCACTAGCGCCCAAGAGACCCAGTACTTC. It specifies CASSRITSAQETQYF.

The chain recombines TRBV5-6 with TRBJ1-6; the D gene is possibly TRBD1 (5 bases). V was pared by 0 bases and J by 9 bases, with 16 bases between. CDR3 size: 16 residues. Germline CDR1 is SGHDT and CDR2 is YYEEEE. Written as DNA, the CDR3 is TGTGCCAGCAGCTTGGAAATAGGGGCTGGTGGTTCACCCCTCCACTTT. Amino acid sequence: CASSLEIGAGGSPLHF.

The rearrangement uses TRBV15 and TRBJ1-6, with D possibly TRBD1 on 6 matching bases. Looked up from germline, CDR1 is LNHNV and CDR2 is YYDKDF (reference sequence). The CDR3 consists of 15 residues. V gave up 3 bases and J gave up 5 bases, with 11 bases separating them. CDR3 coding DNA: TGTGCCACCAGCAGGGCAGGGGCGGATAATTCACCCCTCCACTTT. Encoded protein: CATSRAGADNSPLHF.

V is TRBV5-4 and J is TRBJ2-3; a weak D match, TRBD2 (5 bases). The germline V gene encodes CDR1 SGHNT and CDR2 YYREEE (reference sequence). The CDR3 covers 16 residues. V was shortened by 4 bases and J by 0 bases, with 15 bases between the two germline ends. CDR3 region: CASSLGLTRSTDTQYF. CDR3 coding DNA: TGTGCCAGCAGCCTAGGACTTACCAGGAGCACAGATACGCAGTATTTT.

This chain connects TRBV23-1 to TRBJ2-2, with D perhaps TRBD1 (6 bases). TRBV23-1 is treated as an ORF (open reading frame) with a function not yet certain. The CDR3 totals 15 residues. Trimming took off 4 bases at V and 7 bases at J, with 16 bases between the two ends. The CDR3 bases are TGCGCCAGCAGTCGCCTAACAGGGATAGTCGGGGAGCTGTTTTTT. This codes for CASSRLTGIVGELFF.

This chain uses TRBV6-1 with TRBJ1-6; D unresolved. CDR1 is MNHNS, CDR2 SASEGT, per germline. The CDR3 runs 13 residues. The ends were cut back, 4 bases at V and 10 bases at J, with 11 bases in the middle. The CDR3 loop is CASSGSLNSPLHF. CDR3 sequence (DNA): TGTGCCAGCAGTGGGTCCCTGAACTCACCCCTCCACTTT.

The chain recombines TRBV30 with TRBJ1-3, with D perhaps TRBD1 (6 bases). Trimming took off 6 bases at V and 2 bases at J, with 8 bases between the two ends. Germline values: CDR1 GTSNPN, CDR2 SVGIG (reference sequence). The CDR3 is made up of 12 amino acids. CDR3 residues: CACRGAGNTIYF. The DNA of the CDR3 is TGTGCCTGCAGGGGTGCTGGAAACACCATATATTTT.

The J gene is TRBJ1-2, the V gene TRBV9; 9 nucleotides line up with TRBD1. Germline CDR1 is SGDLS and CDR2 is YYNGEE. The junction had 11 bases not matched to a gene; V was cut back by 4 bases and J by 7 bases. The CDR3 is made up of 15 amino acids. DNA of the CDR3: TGTGCCAGCAGCCCCACCGGGACAGGGTGGCCTGGCTACACCTTC. As protein: CASSPTGTGWPGYTF.

V usage is TRBV2 and J usage is TRBJ2-4; D may correspond to TRBD1 or TRBD2 (5 bases each). Trimming took off 6 bases at V and 1 base at J, with 16 bases between the two ends. This CDR3 has 16 amino acids. Germline loops: CDR1 SNHLY, CDR2 FYNNEI. CDR3 DNA: TGTGCCAGCAGCGGAATGGGACGGACGGCCAAAAACATTCAGTACTTC. Its protein product is CASSGMGRTAKNIQYF. The entire variable domain, with the rest obtained from reference TRBV2 and TRBJ2-4, is as follows: EPEVTQTPSHQVTQMGQEVILRCVPISNHLYFYWYRQILGQKVEFLVSFYNNEISEKSEIFDDQFSVERPDGSNFTLKIRSTKLEDSAMYFCASSGMGRTAKNIQYFGAGTRLSVL.

The chain joins TRBV27 to TRBJ2-7, with D perhaps being TRBD1 or TRBD2 (7 bases each). Deletions cut 6 bases from V and 0 bases from J, with 12 bases between. Germline CDR1 reads MNHEY; CDR2 reads SMNVEV (reference sequence). This CDR3 region has 14 residues. CDR3 loop: CASSQGGGSYEQYF. The CDR3 nucleotides read TGTGCCAGCAGCCAGGGGGGGGGCTCCTACGAGCAGTACTTC.

The V call is TRBV30, the J call TRBJ1-2, with D perhaps TRBD1 (5 bases). V was shortened by 2 bases and J by 5 bases, with 30 bases between the two germline ends. This CDR3 comprises 19 residues. Germline V CDR1 and CDR2: GTSNPN, SVGIG (reference sequence). The CDR3 spells CAWSPSGAGYSTIIYGYTF. In DNA, the CDR3 is TGTGCCTGGAGTCCTTCTGGGGCAGGGTATAGTACCATAATATATGGCTACACCTTC.

The rearrangement uses TRBV7-6 and TRBJ1-4, with D tentatively TRBD1 (5 bases). The length of the CDR3 is 15 residues. The V and J ends lost 1 base and 6 bases respectively, with 12 bases between them. Germline V lookup: CDR1 SGHVS, CDR2 FNYEAQ. The CDR3 bases are TGTGCCAGCAGCTTAGATGAAGGACACGATGAAAAACTGTTTTTT. This encodes CASSLDEGHDEKLFF. Supplemented by reference TRBV7-6 and TRBJ1-4, the full variable domain reads GAGVSQSPRYKVTKRGQDVALRCDPISGHVSLYWYRQALGQGPEFLTYFNYEAQQDKSGLPNDRFSAERPEGSISTLTIQRTEQRDSAMYRCASSLDEGHDEKLFFGSGTQLSVL.

About this clone itself: A read error may account for a junction end that differs from germline. The gene calls are TRBV20-1 and TRBJ2-5; the D is unclear. Germline V CDR1 and CDR2: DFQATT, SNEGSKA (reference sequence). This CDR3 has 10 amino acids. In DNA form, the CDR3 reads TGTACCACGGACCAAGAGACCCAGTACTTC. The encoded protein is CTTDQETQYF.

The rearrangement joins TRBV2 to TRBJ2-5; the D gene is possibly TRBD1 (6 bases). CDR3 size: 13 residues. V lost 3 bases, J lost 5 bases, and 10 bases lay in between. The germline V gene has CDR1 SNHLY and CDR2 FYNNEI. Here the CDR3 DNA reads TGTGCCAGCAGTGATGGGGGCTCGGAGACCCAGTACTTC. Amino acid sequence: CASSDGGSETQYF. The full variable domain, its missing parts supplied by reference TRBV2 and TRBJ2-5, is EPEVTQTPSHQVTQMGQEVILRCVPISNHLYFYWYRQILGQKVEFLVSFYNNEISEKSEIFDDQFSVERPDGSNFTLKIRSTKLEDSAMYFCASSDGGSETQYFGPGTRLLVL.

The V call is TRBV5-1, the J call TRBJ1-2, with D perhaps TRBD1 (6 bases). V lost 5 bases and J lost 4, with 18 bases in between. The germline V gene has CDR1 SGHRS and CDR2 YFSETQ. The CDR3 sequence is 15 residues long. The CDR3 here is CASRYDRTPPYGYTF. In nucleotides, the CDR3 is TGCGCCAGCAGGTACGACAGGACCCCACCCTATGGCTACACCTTC.

CDR3: CASSPAAGSPYEQYF. CDR3 bases: TGTGCCAGCAGCCCAGCAGCTGGAAGTCCCTACGAGCAGTACTTC. The chain joins TRBV5-4 to TRBJ2-7; unclear D gene. The CDR3 length is 15 residues. Trimming pared 4 bases from V and 2 bases from J, leaving 16 bases between. From germline, CDR1 is SGHNT and CDR2 YYREEE (reference sequence).

The V and J genes are TRBV5-1 and TRBJ2-5, with 9 bases lining up with TRBD1. Germline CDR1 and CDR2: SGHRS and YFSETQ. V lost 0 bases and J lost 2; bases outside the gene matches: 8. The CDR3 loop spans 17 amino acids. The CDR3 DNA follows: TGCGCCAGCAGCTTGGGGGGGACAGGGTTCGGGCAAGAGACCCAGTACTTC. Translating it yields CASSLGGTGFGQETQYF.

V usage is TRBV15 and J usage is TRBJ2-3, with D possibly matching TRBD2 (5 bases). The germline V and J ends were trimmed by 6 bases and 2 bases, with 18 bases remaining between them. Germline V gives CDR1 LNHNV, CDR2 YYDKDF (reference sequence). The CDR3 extends over 16 amino acids. In DNA, the CDR3 is TGTGCCACCAGTCAAGGGCCCCCGGGGTCCACAGATACGCAGTATTTT. This translates into CATSQGPPGSTDTQYF.

The gene calls are TRBV9 and TRBJ2-2; D remains ambiguous. From germline, CDR1 is SGDLS and CDR2 YYNGEE. The CDR3 contains 18 residues. Between the trimmed V and J ends, which lost 0 bases and 1 base, there was a span of 16 bases. The CDR3: CASSVATRGAMNTGELFF. In DNA form, the CDR3 reads TGTGCCAGCAGCGTAGCTACGAGAGGTGCCATGAACACCGGGGAGCTGTTTTTT.

The gene calls are TRBV9 and TRBJ2-2; D is perhaps TRBD1 (7 bases). There are 19 residues in the CDR3. Germline lookup yields CDR1 SGDLS and CDR2 YYNGEE. Deletions cut 4 bases from V and 8 bases from J, with 30 bases between. DNA for the CDR3: TGTGCCAGCAGCCCCCCAAGGGGGCGGGGAGGCGGGGCCCCTGGGGAGCTGTTTTTT. This codes for CASSPPRGRGGGAPGELFF.

This chain links TRBV28 with TRBJ1-2; D is unclear. CDR3 length: 15 residues. Per the germline V gene, CDR1 is MDHEN and CDR2 is SYDVKM. The ends were cut back, 0 bases at V and 3 bases at J, with 11 bases in the middle. The CDR3 DNA sequence: TGTGCCAGCAGTTTATGGCAGGCGCTTGACTATGGCTACACCTTC. This sequence encodes CASSLWQALDYGYTF.